Below, 18 T cell receptor beta chains from the same sample are listed, as sequenced in a study of cytomegalovirus exposure and HLA in healthy donors (dated by TCRdb to about 2017). The library was built by means of the immunoSEQ multiplex PCR assay. Here the immuneACCESS table is served through TCRdb, limited to in-frame sequences with V and J called. Missing clones are a known gap in these copies; in checked studies unresolved V genes cover under half, and the rest lacks a known reason. Counted in this sample were 130,000 to 150,000 clones; about 89% of them appeared once. The ten top clones hold about 3.1% of the sample. Sequenced input: PBMCs. The receptors stem from a young woman in good health and CMV-seropositive.

V gene TRBV9 combines with J gene TRBJ2-7, with 12 positions matching TRBD2. The junction had 5 bases not matched to a gene; V was cut back by 4 bases and J by 6 bases. The CDR3 spans 14 residues. Germline V gene data show CDR1 as SGDLS and CDR2 as YYNGEE. The CDR3: CASSPGLAGTEQYF. CDR3 sequence (DNA): TGTGCCAGCAGCCCAGGACTAGCGGGAACCGAGCAGTACTTC.

The CDR3 DNA reads as TGCGCCAGCAGCTTGGCCGAGGACAGGGAGGATGGCTACACCTTC. Amino acid sequence: CASSLAEDREDGYTF. The chain carries TRBV5-1 and TRBJ1-2, with TRBD1 matching over 8 bases. Trimming took 0 bases from V and 6 from J; bases not matched to a gene: 7. This CDR3 is built from 15 residues. CDR1 is SGHRS and CDR2 is YFSETQ in the germline V gene.

The chain recombines TRBV14 with TRBJ2-7; D perhaps matches TRBD2 (6 bases). Germline CDR1 SGHDN, CDR2 FVKESK. V dropped 0 bases and J dropped 0 bases, with 15 bases sitting between them. This CDR3 has 17 amino acids. For the CDR3, the DNA is TGTGCCAGCAGCCAAGATCTCACTAGGCGGGGCTCCTACGAGCAGTACTTC. Protein sequence: CASSQDLTRRGSYEQYF.

This chain links TRBV11-3 with TRBJ2-1; D gene unclear. Germline V gene sequence: CDR1 SGHNT, CDR2 YENEEA. The CDR3 is made up of 12 amino acids. V lost 4 bases and J lost 4, with 5 bases in between. The CDR3 coding sequence is TGTGCCAGCAGCTCAAATTACAATGAGCAGTTCTTC. Its translation: CASSSNYNEQFF. The whole variable domain, filled in from reference TRBV11-3 and TRBJ2-1, reads EAGVVQSPRYKIIEKKQPVAFWCNPISGHNTLYWYLQNLGQGPELLIRYENEEAVDDSQLPKDRFSAERLKGVDSTLKIQPAELGDSAVYLCASSSNYNEQFFGPGTRLTVL.

The CDR3 DNA sequence: TGTGCCTGGAGTCGGGTCGGGGGATTCCAAGAGACCCAGTACTTC. It codes for CAWSRVGGFQETQYF. The J gene is TRBJ2-5, the V gene TRBV30; D may be TRBD2 (6 bases). The V and J ends lost 2 bases and 1 base respectively, with 14 bases between them. The CDR3 consists of 15 residues. Germline CDR1 GTSNPN, CDR2 SVGIG (reference sequence).

This chain links TRBV10-2 with TRBJ2-5; TRBD1 aligns across 7 bases. The germline V gene has CDR1 WSHSY and CDR2 SAAADI. The V segment lost 3 bases and the J segment 5 bases; nucleotides outside the gene matches: 3. This CDR3 contains 13 residues. The CDR3 nucleotides are TGCGCCAGCAGTGAACAGGGGTGGGAGACCCAGTACTTC. This sequence encodes CASSEQGWETQYF.

This clone showed up just a few times. The V gene is TRBV5-1, the J gene TRBJ2-7; tentative D call: TRBD2 (6 bases). Germline V gives CDR1 SGHRS, CDR2 YFSETQ. V lost 0 bases and J lost 7, with 17 bases in between. This CDR3 is 15 amino acids long. The CDR3 DNA reads as TGCGCCAGCAGCTTGGAATTGGGGACTGCTGGGGAGCAGTACTTC. This gives the protein CASSLELGTAGEQYF.

V and J are TRBV27 and TRBJ2-3, with 9 nucleotides matching TRBD2. The J segment lost 7 bases and the V segment lost 5 bases, leaving 7 bases of the junction unmatched. CDR1 and CDR2 (germline): MNHEY, SMNVEV (reference sequence). The CDR3 covers 14 residues. DNA of the CDR3: TGTGCCAGCAGTCGTATAGCGGGAGTTTATACGCAGTATTTT. Its translation: CASSRIAGVYTQYF.

The chain recombines TRBV6-1 with TRBJ2-2; D is possibly TRBD1 (5 bases). Germline values: CDR1 MNHNS, CDR2 SASEGT. This CDR3 comprises 15 residues. The V gene lost 1 base and the J gene lost 3 bases, with 9 bases spanning the gap. CDR3 coding DNA: TGTGCCAGCAGTGAAGTGCCAGGGCACACCGGGGAGCTGTTTTTT. Translated: CASSEVPGHTGELFF.

The V call is TRBV11-3, the J call TRBJ2-7; the match to TRBD1 covers 7 bases. Trimming cost V 6 bases and J 6 bases; bases outside gene matches: 17. The CDR3 totals 16 residues. Germline values: CDR1 SGHNT, CDR2 YENEEA. The CDR3 DNA reads as TGTGCCAGCAGTCCGCCCATGCTAAGTTCAGGGGGCGAGCAGTACTTC. Amino acids: CASSPPMLSSGGEQYF.

The rearrangement links TRBV6-1 to TRBJ2-4; a weak D match, TRBD2 (7 bases). Germline loops: CDR1 MNHNS, CDR2 SASEGT. Trimming removed 7 bases at V and 0 bases at J, with 13 bases between. The CDR3 runs to 15 residues. The chain's CDR3 is CASTGRGAAKNIQYF. The CDR3 bases are TGTGCCAGCACTGGACGGGGGGCAGCCAAAAACATTCAGTACTTC.

The rearrangement joins TRBV28 to TRBJ2-3, with TRBD1 identical over 8 bases. The length of the CDR3 is 15 residues. With V trimmed by 6 bases and J by 3 bases, 8 bases remained unmatched. Germline assignment: CDR1 MDHEN and CDR2 SYDVKM. This CDR3 is CASSPDRGWTDTQYF. The DNA for the CDR3 is TGTGCCAGCAGCCCCGACAGGGGTTGGACAGATACGCAGTATTTT. The variable domain in full, with the rest retrieved from reference TRBV28 and TRBJ2-3, is DVKVTQSSRYLVKRTGEKVFLECVQDMDHENMFWYRQDPGLGLRLIYFSYDVKMKEKGDIPEGYSVSREKKERFSLILESASTNQTSMYLCASSPDRGWTDTQYFGPGTRLTVL.

This clone was counted a single time. The chain uses TRBV28 and TRBJ1-4; 9 nucleotides align to TRBD1. The germline gives CDR1 MDHEN, CDR2 SYDVKM. This CDR3 has 14 residues. V shed 5 bases and J 7 bases; nucleotides not matched to a gene: 5. The CDR3 DNA is TGTGCCAGCAGTCGACAGGGGGACAGTGAAAAACTGTTTTTT. Its protein is CASSRQGDSEKLFF.

The CDR3 is CASRISPSLAYEQYF. In DNA, the CDR3 is TGTGCCAGCAGGATTTCCCCTTCATTAGCCTACGAGCAGTACTTC. The chain uses TRBV28 and TRBJ2-7, with D unclear. CDR1 is MDHEN, CDR2 SYDVKM, per germline. The CDR3 contains 15 residues. Deletions cut 6 bases from V and 2 bases from J, with 17 bases between.

The chain has TRBV27 and TRBJ2-1; 9 nucleotides line up with TRBD2. Germline V gene lookup returns CDR1 MNHEY and CDR2 SMNVEV (reference sequence). This CDR3 region has 16 residues. J was trimmed by 3 bases and V by 1 base; bases with no gene match: 4. This CDR3 is CASSLFPSGNYNEQFF. The DNA for the CDR3 is TGTGCCAGCAGTTTATTCCCTAGCGGGAACTACAATGAGCAGTTCTTC.

The rearrangement uses TRBV5-1 and TRBJ2-2; TRBD2 is a possible D gene (6 bases). This CDR3 has 14 amino acids. V lost 5 bases to trimming and J lost 6 bases, with 14 bases between them. CDR1 is SGHRS, CDR2 YFSETQ, per germline. In DNA, the CDR3 is TGCGCCAGCAGGGAGGGTTTGGCCGCCGGGGAGCTGTTTTTT. Translating it yields CASREGLAAGELFF.

The CDR3 DNA sequence: TGTGCCAGTAGAGAGGGAGGGGTTCAGCCCCAGCATTTT. Translating it yields CASREGGVQPQHF. The chain couples TRBV19 to TRBJ1-5; maybe TRBD1 (5 bases). Germline loops: CDR1 LNHDA, CDR2 SQIVND (reference sequence). V was cut by 6 bases and J by 6 bases, with 12 bases left in between. This CDR3 contains 13 residues.

The rearrangement uses TRBV29-1 and TRBJ2-3, with 8 bases matching TRBD1. CDR3 length equals 14 residues. Germline trimming cut 3 bases from V and 1 base from J; bases unmatched to any gene: 3. The germline V gene encodes CDR1 SQVTM and CDR2 ANQGSEA. CDR3 in amino acids: CSVDRGQGTDTQYF. The CDR3 DNA is TGCAGCGTTGACAGGGGGCAGGGCACAGATACGCAGTATTTT.